This TCR beta chain was captured in a study of T-cell memory formation after mild COVID-19. Study context: TCR clusters showed largely donor specificity.

TCRdb redid the calling of the 5' RACE reads with MiXCR, one entry per CDR3 protein. The sample has around 4,600 distinct CDR3 sequences, roughly a sixth seen once; the top ten hold under 2.5%. The V end was cut by 3 bases, the J end by 8 bases, with 2 bases between. The CDR3 runs 10 residues. This clonotype is medium-sized (0.01 to 0.1%). This sequence originates from an adult who had mild COVID-19 (a few samples of this study predate the infection). Cell type and time point are not known. The sequencing sample was made of PBMCs or a T cell subset sorted from them (not recorded which). The rearrangement uses TRBV12-3 or TRBV12-4 and TRBJ2-1, with D uncertain. Here the CDR3 reads CASSFYEQFF. The DNA of the CDR3 is TGTGCCAGCAGTTTCTATGAGCAGTTCTTC.